Detailed here is one TCR beta chain. The data belong to a study of blood T cell repertoires in COVID-19. Across the whole study: Acute-phase and convalescent COVID-19 samples originated in the United States, Italy and Spain. PBMCs, B-cell-depleted T cells, or T cells were the source of the cDNA or gDNA that made up the material.

The germline gives CDR1 SGHTA, CDR2 FQGTGA. Trimming shortened V by 0 bases and J by 1 base, and 6 bases separated the two germline ends. The CDR3 is 14 amino acids. As originally analysed: The assay estimated nucleated cells by amplifying reference gene primers. The repertoire was sequenced with immunoSEQ multiplex PCR; TCRdb's copy has only in-frame clones and lacks some. The D gene and trimming were derived from the DNA, and the V and J assignments and clone size from that table. This table has about 160,000 clones, 85% appearing once. The rearrangement links TRBV7-3 to TRBJ1-1; D is ambiguous. Sequenced material: peripheral blood. The TCR comes from a human donor with acute or convalescent COVID-19. The donor label of this sample is uncertain. The CDR3 DNA reads as TGTGCCAGCAGCTTAACGTACAGGAACACTGAAGCTTTCTTT. Residues: CASSLTYRNTEAFF.